The 25 T cell receptor beta chains below come from one sample, sequenced in a study of shared clonotypes between healthy human individuals. The protocol was immunoSEQ multiplex PCR, while the TCRdb copy is restricted to in-frame clones and leaves out a portion. The sample includes 2,500,000 or so clones, more than 90% of them seen just once. The sequenced material came from naive CD4+ T cells sorted from blood. Subset reported: CD45RA+ positively selected. The receptor source for this set is a man between 18 and 29 years old in good health.

This sequence joins TRBV5-1 and TRBJ2-3; D remains ambiguous. From germline, CDR1 is SGHRS and CDR2 YFSETQ. The CDR3 is 15 residues long. The V gene lost 3 bases and the J gene lost 4 bases, with 15 bases spanning the gap. The CDR3: CASSSDKPFSDTQYF. In DNA form, the CDR3 reads TGCGCCAGCAGCTCCGATAAACCGTTTTCAGATACGCAGTATTTT.

This chain links TRBV7-9 with TRBJ2-6; D unclear. CDR1 is SEHNR, CDR2 FQNEAQ, per germline (reference sequence). CDR3 length equals 15 residues. Trimming took off 1 base at V and 2 bases at J, with 6 bases between the two ends. The CDR3: CASSLGGAGANVLTF. CDR3 coding DNA: TGTGCCAGCAGCTTAGGTGGGGCTGGGGCCAACGTCCTGACTTTC. The full variable domain, its missing parts supplied by reference TRBV7-9 and TRBJ2-6, is DTGVSQNPRHKITKRGQNVTFRCDPISEHNRLYWYRQTLGQGPEFLTYFQNEAQLEKSRLLSDRFSAERPKGSFSTLEIQRTEQGDSAMYLCASSLGGAGANVLTFGAGSRLTVL.

The genes are TRBV11-2 and TRBJ2-6, with 8 bases matching TRBD1. The germline V gene has CDR1 SGHAT and CDR2 FQNNGV. The CDR3 consists of 19 residues. J was trimmed by 1 base and V by 6 bases; bases with no gene match: 14. The CDR3 DNA is TGTGCCAGCAGGAGCCCCGGGACAGGTTATGGTTCTGGGGCCAACGTCCTGACTTTC. Protein product: CASRSPGTGYGSGANVLTF.

The V and J genes are TRBV4-1 and TRBJ2-5; 8 nucleotides match TRBD1. Per germline, CDR1 MGHRA and CDR2 YSYEKL. This CDR3 spans 17 amino acids. Trimming took 4 bases from V and 1 from J; bases not matched to a gene: 11. The CDR3 loop is CASSPGPQGGSQETQYF. The DNA for the CDR3 is TGCGCCAGCAGCCCAGGCCCACAGGGGGGTTCCCAAGAGACCCAGTACTTC.

This chain joins TRBV5-1 and TRBJ2-1; 7 positions agree with TRBD1. Trimming cost V 2 bases and J 8 bases; bases outside gene matches: 16. The CDR3 runs 17 residues. Germline V gives CDR1 SGHRS, CDR2 YFSETQ. For the CDR3, the DNA is TGCGCCAGCAGCTTCGCCAGGGGGTATCTAGGGATCGATGAGCAGTTCTTC. Translation: CASSFARGYLGIDEQFF.

About this clone itself: Other nucleotide sequences from this sample produce the same CDR3. The chain is built from TRBV9 and TRBJ2-1, with D uncertain. Trimming took 0 bases from V and 7 from J, leaving 2 bases between them. The germline V gene encodes CDR1 SGDLS and CDR2 YYNGEE. The CDR3 loop spans 11 amino acids. CDR3 region: CASSVENEQFF. As DNA, the CDR3 is TGTGCCAGCAGCGTAGAGAATGAGCAGTTCTTC. Combining the CDR3 with reference TRBV9 and TRBJ2-1 gives the whole variable domain DSGVTQTPKHLITATGQRVTLRCSPRSGDLSVYWYQQSLDQGLQFLIQYYNGEERAKGNILERFSAQQFPDLHSELNLSSLELGDSALYFCASSVENEQFFGPGTRLTVL.

V is TRBV6-1 and J is TRBJ1-1; 7 nucleotides match TRBD1. Trimming removed 5 bases from V and 7 bases from J; junction bases left unmatched: 10. Germline CDR1 reads MNHNS; CDR2 reads SASEGT. This CDR3 has 14 amino acids. Here the CDR3 DNA reads TGTGCCAGCAGTTTTCAGCAGGGGGGGGTTGAAGCTTTCTTT. This encodes CASSFQQGGVEAFF.

The V gene is TRBV10-3, the J gene TRBJ2-3; D perhaps matches TRBD1 (6 bases). Germline CDR1 reads ENHRY; CDR2 reads SYGVKD. Deletions cut 6 bases from V and 0 bases from J, with 10 bases between. The CDR3 runs to 14 residues. The CDR3 here is CAIRRTESTDTQYF. The CDR3 DNA reads TGTGCCATCAGGAGGACAGAAAGCACAGATACGCAGTATTTT.

This clone was observed once. The chain links TRBV5-4 to TRBJ2-1; D is unresolved. In germline, CDR1 is SGHNT, CDR2 YYREEE (reference sequence). The V end lost 2 bases, the J end lost 3 bases, and 15 bases lay between the germline ends. The CDR3 has 16 amino acids. The CDR3, as DNA: TGTGCCAGCAGCTTAGCCTCCCTCCGACACTACAATGAGCAGTTCTTC. Protein: CASSLASLRHYNEQFF.

In regard to this clone: Other DNA sequences of this sample code for an identical CDR3. The chain joins TRBV7-2 to TRBJ2-1; TRBD2 matches 12 bases. Per germline, CDR1 SGHTA and CDR2 FQGNSA. V was clipped by 5 bases and J by 9 bases; unmatched bases: 5. The CDR3 sequence is 14 residues long. CDR3 residues: CASSPGLAGSEQFF. In nucleotides, the CDR3 is TGTGCCAGCAGCCCAGGACTAGCGGGATCTGAGCAGTTCTTC.

V usage is TRBV2 and J usage is TRBJ2-1, with 7 bases aligning to TRBD1. CDR1 is SNHLY, CDR2 FYNNEI, per germline. The CDR3 length is 17 residues. The J segment lost 6 bases and the V segment lost 0 bases, leaving 11 bases of the junction unmatched. Here the CDR3 reads CASSEALLGAGGNEQFF. The CDR3 nucleotides are TGTGCCAGCAGTGAAGCTTTACTCGGGGCAGGGGGCAATGAGCAGTTCTTC.

The V gene is TRBV7-8, the J gene TRBJ2-2, with D perhaps TRBD2 (5 bases). Germline CDR1 is SGHVS and CDR2 is FQNEAQ. Trimming shortened V by 5 bases and J by 2 bases, and 15 bases separated the two germline ends. The length of the CDR3 is 16 residues. For the CDR3, the DNA is TGTGCCAGCAGCCCGAGAACAGCGGCAAACACCGGGGAGCTGTTTTTT. Translating it yields CASSPRTAANTGELFF.

The V call is TRBV10-1, the J call TRBJ2-5, with D uncertain. Germline CDR1 is WNHNN and CDR2 is SYGVQD (reference sequence). The V and J ends lost 3 bases and 1 base respectively, with 9 bases between them. The CDR3 covers 14 residues. The CDR3 DNA follows: TGCGCCAGCAGTGATGGAGCGTCCCAAGAGACCCAGTACTTC. This codes for CASSDGASQETQYF.

The chain links TRBV7-2 to TRBJ2-3; D call uncertain. V shed 2 bases and J shed 6 bases, with 9 bases lying between them. This CDR3 comprises 13 residues. In germline, CDR1 is SGHTA, CDR2 FQGNSA. The DNA of the CDR3 is TGTGCCAGCAGCTTATTCCCGACGGATACGCAGTATTTT. This sequence encodes CASSLFPTDTQYF.

The chain joins TRBV9 to TRBJ1-4; D might be TRBD1 (5 bases). CDR1 is SGDLS and CDR2 is YYNGEE in the germline V gene. The CDR3 runs to 18 residues. V lost 0 bases and J 0 bases, leaving 15 bases between the germline ends. The CDR3 DNA reads as TGTGCCAGCAGCGTAGGGGCCGCGGGGGTTGCAACTAATGAAAAACTGTTTTTT. Residues: CASSVGAAGVATNEKLFF.

The rearrangement links TRBV28 to TRBJ1-2; the D gene is possibly TRBD1 (5 bases). Germline V gene sequence: CDR1 MDHEN, CDR2 SYDVKM. The CDR3 is 17 residues long. V lost 7 bases and J 4 bases, leaving 25 bases between the germline ends. CDR3 DNA sequence: TGTGCCAGCATCCAACCCTCCTCGGAGGGGCGGAGCTATGGCTACACCTTC. Its translation: CASIQPSSEGRSYGYTF.

The chain is built from TRBV7-8 and TRBJ2-1; D ambiguous. Trimming shortened V by 5 bases and J by 4 bases, and 9 bases separated the two germline ends. Germline V gene data show CDR1 as SGHVS and CDR2 as FQNEAQ. This CDR3 has 13 residues. The CDR3 loop reads CASSLREYNEQFF. Written as DNA, the CDR3 is TGTGCCAGCAGCCTTAGGGAATACAATGAGCAGTTCTTC. Full variable domain (remainder filled in from reference TRBV7-8 and TRBJ2-1): GAGVSQSPRYKVAKRGQDVALRCDPISGHVSLFWYQQALGQGPEFLTYFQNEAQLDKSGLPSDRFFAERPEGSVSTLKIQRTQQEDSAVYLCASSLREYNEQFFGPGTRLTVL.

The chain has TRBV6-5 and TRBJ1-1, with D possibly matching TRBD1 (5 bases). V was clipped by 7 bases and J by 10 bases, with 13 bases between them. This CDR3 spans 11 amino acids. Germline-derived CDR1 and CDR2 are MNHEY and SVGAGI. The CDR3 region is CASTGLGGAFF. In DNA, the CDR3 is TGTGCCAGCACCGGGTTGGGGGGAGCTTTCTTT.

J is TRBJ2-1 and V is TRBV7-2; D gene ambiguous. The V and J ends lost 3 bases and 0 bases respectively, with 6 bases between them. The CDR3 totals 14 residues. Germline V gives CDR1 SGHTA, CDR2 FQGNSA. CDR3 residues: CASSFESSYNEQFF. DNA of the CDR3: TGTGCCAGCAGCTTCGAAAGCTCCTACAATGAGCAGTTCTTC.

Regarding this clone: This sample also contains other DNA sequences that code for the same CDR3. The chain is built from TRBV19 and TRBJ2-7, with a possible D match to TRBD1 (6 bases). Trimming pared 5 bases from V and 4 bases from J, leaving 15 bases between. The CDR3 sequence is 14 residues long. Germline loops: CDR1 LNHDA, CDR2 SQIVND (reference sequence). The CDR3 protein is CASSSPGHTYEQYF. CDR3 coding DNA: TGTGCCAGTAGTTCGCCGGGACACACATACGAGCAGTACTTC.

J is TRBJ1-6 and V is TRBV27, with 7 nucleotides matching TRBD1. The CDR3 totals 15 residues. The V and J ends lost 6 bases and 7 bases, in that order; junction bases with no gene match: 9. CDR1 MNHEY and CDR2 SMNVEV come from the germline V gene (reference sequence). The CDR3 sequence: CASSPPGQRNSPLHF. CDR3 DNA: TGTGCCAGCAGCCCACCGGGACAGAGGAATTCACCCCTCCACTTT.

Concerning this clone: One junction end does not reproduce the germline sequence, and a read error may be involved. The chain has TRBV7-9 and TRBJ2-2, with 13 positions matching TRBD2. The CDR3 length is 14 residues. Germline V gives CDR1 SEHNR, CDR2 FQNEAQ (reference sequence). This CDR3 reads CASRLAGGPGELFF. For the CDR3, the DNA is TGTGCCAGCAGACTAGCGGGGGGGCCCGGAGAGCTGTTTTTT.

The rearrangement uses TRBV1 and TRBJ2-1; the table's D call, TRBD2, was not checked against the DNA. TRBV1 is recorded as a pseudogene. The length of the CDR3 is 18 residues. The CDR3 loop reads CTSSQEASGRPYYNEQFF. Here the CDR3 DNA reads TGCACCAGCAGCCAAGAGGCGAGCGGGAGGCCTTACTACAATGAGCAGTTCTTC.

As for this clone: Other nucleotide sequences from this sample produce the same CDR3. The chain uses TRBV7-2 and TRBJ2-7; 11 bases agree with TRBD2. Germline V gives CDR1 SGHTA, CDR2 FQGNSA. The CDR3 covers 15 residues. J lost 4 bases, V lost 1 base, and 3 bases had no gene match. The chain's CDR3 is CASSLELAGGYEQYF. The DNA for the CDR3 is TGTGCCAGCAGCTTAGAGCTAGCGGGAGGTTACGAGCAGTACTTC.

The chain combines TRBV6-5 with TRBJ1-5, with 8 bases fitting TRBD1. CDR1 and CDR2 (germline): MNHEY, SVGAGI. The CDR3 consists of 16 residues. V was clipped by 4 bases and J by 1 base; unmatched bases: 6. CDR3 nucleotides: TGTGCCAGCAGTTCACAGGGGGGTTTGAGCAATCAGCCCCAGCATTTT. Amino acids: CASSSQGGLSNQPQHF.